These 22 T cell receptor beta chains originate from one sample sequenced in a study of spatial heterogeneity in lung cancer (dated by TCRdb to about 2019). The time point label for this specimen denotes: blood at routine non-recurrence follow-up after resection. The library was produced with 5' RACE. Sequencer: NextSeq 500. The raw public data were reprocessed by TCRdb itself: fastp quality trimming at Q25, MiXCR clonotype calling, in-frame beta chains only. Rows are unified per CDR3 protein, each entry keeping the most common DNA and genes. The sample records roughly 29,000 distinct CDR3 sequences, 5% to 5.5% of which are singletons. The top ten clones comprise 20% to 30% of the sample. The sample consisted of PBMCs, taken at follow-up. These receptors came from a female donor with early-stage non-small cell lung cancer.

At least ten counts were recorded for this clonotype. The V call is TRBV14, the J call TRBJ2-7, with TRBD2 identical over 9 bases. V lost 4 bases to trimming and J lost 3 bases; unmatched junction nucleotides: 4. The CDR3 consists of 14 residues. Germline CDR1 reads SGHDN; CDR2 reads FVKESK. CDR3 residues: CASSPVAGVYEQYF. Written as DNA, the CDR3 is TGTGCCAGCAGCCCTGTAGCGGGGGTCTACGAGCAGTACTTC.

This CDR3 reads CASSMGSDTDTQYF. The CDR3 DNA reads TGTGCCAGTAGTATGGGGTCCGACACAGATACGCAGTATTTT. This chain uses TRBV19 with TRBJ2-3; D unclear. CDR3 length: 14 amino acids. V was pared by 3 bases and J by 2 bases, with 9 bases between. Per germline, CDR1 LNHDA and CDR2 SQIVND (reference sequence).

The chain joins TRBV4-1 to TRBJ1-6; 8 bases align to TRBD1. The CDR3 is 15 residues long. Germline-derived CDR1 and CDR2 are MGHRA and YSYEKL. V was clipped by 3 bases and J by 5 bases; unmatched bases: 3. CDR3 residues: CASSQDRVNNSPLHF. Here the CDR3 DNA reads TGCGCCAGCAGCCAGGACAGGGTAAATAATTCACCCCTCCACTTT.

This clonotype was detected many times. V usage is TRBV7-2 and J usage is TRBJ1-4; D is possibly TRBD1 (6 bases). The CDR3 totals 17 residues. Germline V gives CDR1 SGHTA, CDR2 FQGNSA. V was clipped by 5 bases and J by 0 bases, with 16 bases between them. CDR3 DNA sequence: TGTGCCAGCAGCAAATCGGACAGAAAGGCAACTAATGAAAAACTGTTTTTT. Its translation: CASSKSDRKATNEKLFF.

This clonotype occurred many times. The V and J genes are TRBV7-2 and TRBJ2-1; 8 nucleotides line up with TRBD2. The CDR3 is 13 amino acids. Unmatched junction bases numbered 4, after V lost 5 bases and J lost 7 bases. CDR1 is SGHTA, CDR2 FQGNSA, per germline. The DNA of the CDR3 is TGTGCCAGCAGCCGTCAGCGGGAGAATGAGCAGTTCTTC. Encoded protein: CASSRQRENEQFF.

This clonotype was observed a handful of times. This chain links TRBV7-3 with TRBJ1-2; D may be TRBD1 (6 bases). The CDR3 has 15 amino acids. Between the trimmed V and J ends, which lost 5 bases and 6 bases, there was a span of 19 bases. Germline assignment: CDR1 SGHTA and CDR2 FQGTGA. As DNA, the CDR3 is TGTGCCAGCAGCGAAACCTCTGGGACATCGAATGGCTACACCTTC. This sequence encodes CASSETSGTSNGYTF.

The sample holds many counts of this clonotype. DNA of the CDR3: TGTGCCAGCAGCTTGGGAGGGGGCAGGAGCAATCAGCCCCAGCATTTT. Translating it yields CASSLGGGRSNQPQHF. This rearrangement joins TRBV5-5 to TRBJ1-5, with 7 positions matching TRBD1. CDR1 and CDR2 from the germline V gene are SGHKS and YYEKEE (reference sequence). CDR3 length equals 16 residues. The J segment lost 1 base and the V segment lost 0 bases, leaving 4 bases of the junction unmatched.

The table lists this clonotype with a count of one. The chain has TRBV7-9 and TRBJ2-3; D call uncertain. Trimming took off 1 base at V and 7 bases at J, with 6 bases between the two ends. Germline values: CDR1 SEHNR, CDR2 FQNEAQ (reference sequence). The CDR3 covers 12 residues. The CDR3 sequence: CASSLGLYTQYF. For the CDR3, the DNA is TGTGCCAGCAGCTTAGGTCTATATACGCAGTATTTT. The full variable domain, with the rest looked up from reference TRBV7-9 and TRBJ2-3, is DTGVSQNPRHKITKRGQNVTFRCDPISEHNRLYWYRQTLGQGPEFLTYFQNEAQLEKSRLLSDRFSAERPKGSFSTLEIQRTEQGDSAMYLCASSLGLYTQYFGPGTRLTVL.

This clonotype was recorded at least ten times. This chain links TRBV10-3 with TRBJ1-1; no clear D. Trimming cost V 3 bases and J 7 bases, with 15 bases left between them. The CDR3 totals 14 residues. Germline V CDR1 and CDR2: ENHRY, SYGVKD. DNA for the CDR3: TGTGCCATCAGTGACCAAGACCGGGTTATTGAAGCTTTCTTT. It specifies CAISDQDRVIEAFF.

This rearrangement joins TRBV6-5 to TRBJ2-2; D might be TRBD2 (5 bases). There are 12 residues in the CDR3. The germline V gene has CDR1 MNHEY and CDR2 SVGAGI. V was clipped by 5 bases and J by 7 bases, with 8 bases between them. The CDR3, as DNA: TGTGCCAGCAGTCCGGGAAGCGGGGAGCTGTTTTTT. Translating gives CASSPGSGELFF.

This clonotype was seen many times. This chain uses TRBV5-1 with TRBJ1-4; 8 nucleotides agree with TRBD1. Germline CDR1 and CDR2: SGHRS and YFSETQ. Trimming took 4 bases from V and 8 from J; bases not matched to a gene: 7. This CDR3 is 14 amino acids long. Here the CDR3 DNA reads TGCGCCAGCAGCCCCGGACAGGGTGGAGAAAAACTGTTTTTT. It specifies CASSPGQGGEKLFF.

At least ten counts were recorded for this clonotype. V usage is TRBV28 and J usage is TRBJ2-7; D gene unclear. The CDR3 contains 15 residues. Germline V lookup: CDR1 MDHEN, CDR2 SYDVKM. The V end was cut by 4 bases, the J end by 9 bases, with 22 bases between. The CDR3 loop is CASSSLRLSYDGQYF. Written as DNA, the CDR3 is TGTGCCAGCAGTTCGCTACGACTGAGTTACGATGGGCAGTACTTC.

The sample holds many counts of this clonotype. The rearrangement links TRBV5-1 to TRBJ2-3; D is unclear. V was shortened by 4 bases and J by 6 bases, with 9 bases between the two germline ends. Germline-derived CDR1 and CDR2 are SGHRS and YFSETQ. This CDR3 contains 12 residues. The CDR3 DNA reads TGCGCCAGCAGCCCCCGGAGCGATACGCAGTATTTT. As protein: CASSPRSDTQYF.

This clonotype was observed many times. The rearrangement joins TRBV12-3 or TRBV12-4 to TRBJ2-1; D is possibly TRBD1 (6 bases). The CDR3 totals 18 residues. V lost 5 bases and J lost 7, with 27 bases in between. The CDR3 is CASSPSQDSGGRLNEQFF. DNA for the CDR3: TGTGCCAGCAGTCCTAGCCAGGACAGTGGGGGACGGTTGAATGAGCAGTTCTTC.

This clonotype occurred many times. This rearrangement joins TRBV7-2 to TRBJ2-7; possibly TRBD2 for D (5 bases). The CDR3 loop spans 12 amino acids. Germline CDR1 SGHTA, CDR2 FQGNSA. V was trimmed by 5 bases and J by 6 bases, leaving 11 bases between them. CDR3 nucleotides: TGTGCCAGCAGCCAGCGTCGGGGCGAGCAGTACTTC. Its protein is CASSQRRGEQYF.

This clonotype was detected ten times or more. The CDR3 sequence is CSARAGDEQYF. CDR3 DNA sequence: TGCAGTGCTAGGGCAGGGGACGAGCAGTACTTC. The V and J genes are TRBV20-1 and TRBJ2-7, with D perhaps TRBD1 (6 bases). Germline CDR1 DFQATT, CDR2 SNEGSKA (reference sequence). V was trimmed by 3 bases and J by 5 bases, leaving 8 bases between them. The CDR3 is 11 residues long.

This clonotype showed up many times. The chain recombines TRBV7-2 with TRBJ2-3, with D unresolved. The CDR3 is 14 residues long. Germline V lookup: CDR1 SGHTA, CDR2 FQGNSA. Between the trimmed V and J ends, which lost 5 bases and 8 bases, there was a span of 17 bases. CDR3 coding DNA: TGTGCCAGCAGCCCCATGCGTACGGGTTTTACGCAGTATTTT. Amino acid sequence: CASSPMRTGFTQYF.

This clonotype showed up many times. The chain links TRBV6-5 to TRBJ2-7; D possibly corresponds to TRBD1 (6 bases). The CDR3 sequence is 13 residues long. V lost 4 bases and J lost 12, with 19 bases in between. The germline V gene encodes CDR1 MNHEY and CDR2 SVGAGI. The CDR3 region is CASSSPRQDDRYF. The CDR3 DNA follows: TGTGCCAGCAGTTCCCCAAGACAGGACGACAGGTACTTC.

This clonotype was found many times. The genes are TRBV28 and TRBJ1-1, with D perhaps TRBD1 (6 bases). This CDR3 region has 12 residues. The germline V and J ends were trimmed by 9 bases and 7 bases, with 15 bases remaining between them. Per the germline V gene, CDR1 is MDHEN and CDR2 is SYDVKM. The CDR3 DNA reads TGTGCCAGTCGGACAGCCGGGTTTGAAGCTTTCTTT. Amino acids: CASRTAGFEAFF.

This clonotype was observed at least ten times. The chain joins TRBV5-4 to TRBJ2-1; 7 nucleotides line up with TRBD1. V dropped 4 bases and J dropped 5; count of bases not matched to a gene: 6. Looked up from germline, CDR1 is SGHNT and CDR2 is YYREEE (reference sequence). This CDR3 contains 14 residues. The chain's CDR3 is CASSGGQRDNEQFF. DNA for the CDR3: TGTGCCAGCAGCGGGGGACAGAGAGACAATGAGCAGTTCTTC.

This clonotype was recorded many times. This chain's CDR3 is CASSQGPNSYNEQFF. As DNA, the CDR3 is TGTGCCAGCAGCCAAGGCCCGAACTCCTACAATGAGCAGTTCTTC. The chain has TRBV3-1 and TRBJ2-1, with no clear D. Looked up from germline, CDR1 is LGHDT and CDR2 is YNNKEL (reference sequence). The CDR3 is made up of 15 amino acids. The germline V and J ends were trimmed by 1 base and 0 bases, with 7 bases remaining between them.

In this sample, this clonotype turned up many times. The chain recombines TRBV27 with TRBJ1-2; D might be TRBD1 (6 bases). Germline V gives CDR1 MNHEY, CDR2 SMNVEV (reference sequence). V shed 4 bases and J shed 0 bases, with 15 bases lying between them. The CDR3 contains 16 residues. The CDR3 sequence: CASSSTRQVANYGYTF. The CDR3 DNA follows: TGTGCCAGCAGTTCGACCCGACAGGTAGCTAACTATGGCTACACCTTC.